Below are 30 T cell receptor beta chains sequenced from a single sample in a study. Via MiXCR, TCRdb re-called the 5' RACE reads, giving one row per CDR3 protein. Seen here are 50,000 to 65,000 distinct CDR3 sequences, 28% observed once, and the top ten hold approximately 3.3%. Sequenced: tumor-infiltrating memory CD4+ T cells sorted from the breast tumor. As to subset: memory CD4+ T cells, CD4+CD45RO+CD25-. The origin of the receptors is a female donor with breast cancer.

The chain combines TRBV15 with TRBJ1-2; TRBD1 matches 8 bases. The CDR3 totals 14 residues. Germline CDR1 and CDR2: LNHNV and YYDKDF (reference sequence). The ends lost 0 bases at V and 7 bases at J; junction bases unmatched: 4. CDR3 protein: CATSRDRTGIGYTF. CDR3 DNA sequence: TGTGCCACCAGCAGAGATCGGACAGGGATTGGCTACACCTTC.

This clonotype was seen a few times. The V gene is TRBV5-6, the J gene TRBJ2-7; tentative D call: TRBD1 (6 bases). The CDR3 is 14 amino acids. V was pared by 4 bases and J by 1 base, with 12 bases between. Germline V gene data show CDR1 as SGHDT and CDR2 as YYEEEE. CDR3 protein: CASSAQGSSYEQYF. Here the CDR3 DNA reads TGTGCCAGCAGCGCTCAGGGGAGTTCCTACGAGCAGTACTTC. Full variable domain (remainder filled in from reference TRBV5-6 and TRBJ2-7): DAGVTQSPTHLIKTRGQQVTLRCSPKSGHDTVSWYQQALGQGPQFIFQYYEEEERQRGNFPDRFSGHQFPNYSSELNVNALLLGDSALYLCASSAQGSSYEQYFGPGTRLTVT.

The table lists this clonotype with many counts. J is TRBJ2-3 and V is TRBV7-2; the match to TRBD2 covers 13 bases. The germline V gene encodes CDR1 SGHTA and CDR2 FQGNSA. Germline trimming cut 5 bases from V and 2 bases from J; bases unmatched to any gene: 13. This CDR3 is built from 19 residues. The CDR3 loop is CASSRAGLAGVPPTDTQYF. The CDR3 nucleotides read TGTGCCAGCAGCCGCGCCGGACTAGCGGGAGTCCCTCCCACAGATACGCAGTATTTT.

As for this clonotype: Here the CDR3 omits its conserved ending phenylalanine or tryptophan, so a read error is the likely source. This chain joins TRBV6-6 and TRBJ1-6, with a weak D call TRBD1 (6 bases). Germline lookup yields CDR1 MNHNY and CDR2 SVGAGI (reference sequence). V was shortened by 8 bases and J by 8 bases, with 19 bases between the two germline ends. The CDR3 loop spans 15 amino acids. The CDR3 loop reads CASSRTDLLDSPLHL. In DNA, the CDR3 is TGTGCCAGCTCAAGGACAGACCTTCTTGATTCACCCCTCCACCTT.

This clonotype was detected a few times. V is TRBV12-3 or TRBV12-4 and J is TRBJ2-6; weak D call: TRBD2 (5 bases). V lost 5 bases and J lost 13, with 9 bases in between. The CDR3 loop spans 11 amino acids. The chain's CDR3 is CASSPGGVLTF. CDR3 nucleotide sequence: TGTGCCAGCAGTCCTGGAGGTGTCCTGACTTTC.

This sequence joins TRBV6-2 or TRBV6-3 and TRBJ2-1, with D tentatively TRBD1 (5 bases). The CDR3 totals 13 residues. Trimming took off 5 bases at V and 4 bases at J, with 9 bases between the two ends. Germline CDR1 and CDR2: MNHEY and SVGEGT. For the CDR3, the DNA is TGTGCCAGCAGTGACCCAGGGTACAATGAGCAGTTCTTC. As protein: CASSDPGYNEQFF.

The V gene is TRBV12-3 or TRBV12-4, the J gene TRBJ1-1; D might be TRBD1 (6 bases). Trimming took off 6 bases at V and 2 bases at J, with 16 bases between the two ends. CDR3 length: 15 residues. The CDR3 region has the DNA TGTGCCAGCAGACCCGGACAGCAACTCAACACTGAAGCTTTCTTT. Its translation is CASRPGQQLNTEAFF.

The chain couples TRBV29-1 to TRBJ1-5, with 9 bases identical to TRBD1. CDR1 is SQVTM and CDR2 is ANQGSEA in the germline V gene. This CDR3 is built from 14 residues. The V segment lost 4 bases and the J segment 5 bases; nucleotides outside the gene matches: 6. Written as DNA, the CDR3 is TGCAGCGTTGTGGAGGACAGGGGTTATCAGCCCCAGCATTTT. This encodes CSVVEDRGYQPQHF.

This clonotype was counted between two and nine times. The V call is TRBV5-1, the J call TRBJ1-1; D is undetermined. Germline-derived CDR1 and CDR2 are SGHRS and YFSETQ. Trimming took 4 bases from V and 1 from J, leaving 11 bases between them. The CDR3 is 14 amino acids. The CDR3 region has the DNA TGCGCCAGCAGCGCACAAATAGGGAACACTGAAGCTTTCTTT. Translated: CASSAQIGNTEAFF.

This chain's CDR3 is CASSRATQGSGNTIYF. The CDR3 DNA reads TGCGCCAGCAGCAGGGCAACTCAGGGCTCTGGAAACACCATATATTTT. V is TRBV5-1 and J is TRBJ1-3; a weak D match, TRBD1 (5 bases). The CDR3 is 16 amino acids. Trimming stripped 4 bases from V and 0 bases from J, with 14 bases between. The germline gives CDR1 SGHRS, CDR2 YFSETQ.

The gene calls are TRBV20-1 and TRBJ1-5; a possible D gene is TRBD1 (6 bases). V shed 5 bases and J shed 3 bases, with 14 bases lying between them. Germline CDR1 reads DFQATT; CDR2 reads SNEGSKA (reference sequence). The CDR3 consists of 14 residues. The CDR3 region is CSAQIGTNNQPQHF. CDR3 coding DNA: TGCAGTGCTCAGATTGGGACAAACAATCAGCCCCAGCATTTT.

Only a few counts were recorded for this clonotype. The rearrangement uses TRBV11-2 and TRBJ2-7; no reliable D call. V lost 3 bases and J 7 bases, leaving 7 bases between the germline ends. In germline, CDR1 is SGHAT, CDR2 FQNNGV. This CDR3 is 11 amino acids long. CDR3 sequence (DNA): TGTGCCAGCAGCTTTGGGTGGGAGCAGTACTTC. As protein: CASSFGWEQYF.

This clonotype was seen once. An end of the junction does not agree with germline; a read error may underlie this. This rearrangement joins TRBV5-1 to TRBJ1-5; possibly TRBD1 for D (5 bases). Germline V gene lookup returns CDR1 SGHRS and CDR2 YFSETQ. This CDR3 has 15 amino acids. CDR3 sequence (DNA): TGCGCCAACAGCCCGACCAGCGGGGGGAATCAGCCCCAGCATTTT. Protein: CANSPTSGGNQPQHF. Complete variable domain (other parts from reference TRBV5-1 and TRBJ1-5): KAGVTQTPRYLIKTRGQQVTLSCSPISGHRSVSWYQQTPGQGLQFLFEYFSETQRNKGNFPGRFSGRQFSNSRSEMNVSTLELGDSALYLCANSPTSGGNQPQHFGDGTRLSIL.

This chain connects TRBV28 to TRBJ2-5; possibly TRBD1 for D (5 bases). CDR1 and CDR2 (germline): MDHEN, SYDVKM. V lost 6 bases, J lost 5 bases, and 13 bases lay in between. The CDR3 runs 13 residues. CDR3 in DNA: TGTGCCAGCAGGACCAGGGTTGCGGAGACCCAGTACTTC. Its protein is CASRTRVAETQYF.

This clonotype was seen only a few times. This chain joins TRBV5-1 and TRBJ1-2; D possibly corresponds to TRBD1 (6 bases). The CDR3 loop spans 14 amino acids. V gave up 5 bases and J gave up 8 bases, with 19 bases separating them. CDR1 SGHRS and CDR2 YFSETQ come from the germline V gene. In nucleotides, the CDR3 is TGCGCCAGCAGTCGAGGACAGCGGGGCGAGGGCTACACCTTC. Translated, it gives CASSRGQRGEGYTF.

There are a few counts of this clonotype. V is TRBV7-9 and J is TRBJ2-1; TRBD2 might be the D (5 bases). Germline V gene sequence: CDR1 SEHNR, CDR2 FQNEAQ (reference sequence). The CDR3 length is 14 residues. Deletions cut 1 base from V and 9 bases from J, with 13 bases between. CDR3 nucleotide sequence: TGTGCCAGCAGCTTAGGCTGGGAGTCTTCTGAGCAGTTCTTC. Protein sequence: CASSLGWESSEQFF.

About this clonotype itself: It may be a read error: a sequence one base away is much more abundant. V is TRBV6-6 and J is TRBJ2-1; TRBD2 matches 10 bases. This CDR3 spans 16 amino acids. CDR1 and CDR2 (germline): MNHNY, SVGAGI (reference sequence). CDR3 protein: CASSSQPGLATNEQLF. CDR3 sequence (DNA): TGTGCCAGCAGTTCCCAGCCGGGACTAGCGACGAATGAGCAGCTCTTC.

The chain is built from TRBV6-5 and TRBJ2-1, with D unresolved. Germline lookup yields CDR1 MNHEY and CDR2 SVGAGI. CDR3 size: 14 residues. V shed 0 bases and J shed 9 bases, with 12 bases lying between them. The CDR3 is CASSYSKGFGEQFF. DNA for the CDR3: TGTGCCAGCAGTTACTCGAAAGGGTTTGGTGAGCAGTTCTTC.

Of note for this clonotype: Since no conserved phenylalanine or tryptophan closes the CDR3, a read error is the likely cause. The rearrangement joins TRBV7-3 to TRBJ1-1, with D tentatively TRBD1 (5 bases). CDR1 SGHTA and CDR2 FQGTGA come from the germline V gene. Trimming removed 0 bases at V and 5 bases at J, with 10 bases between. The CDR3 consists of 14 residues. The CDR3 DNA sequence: TGTGCCAGCAGCTTAACGCAGGGATCGACTGAAGCTTTCCTT. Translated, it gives CASSLTQGSTEAFL.

DNA for the CDR3: TGTGCCAGCAGCTTTAGGGCACGAAGAGGACAGACGAACACTGAAGCTTTCTTT. It is translated as CASSFRARRGQTNTEAFF. V is TRBV7-8 and J is TRBJ1-1; D is possibly TRBD1 (6 bases). The CDR3 has 18 residues. V was cut by 3 bases and J by 1 base, with 21 bases left in between. Germline CDR1 is SGHVS and CDR2 is FQNEAQ.

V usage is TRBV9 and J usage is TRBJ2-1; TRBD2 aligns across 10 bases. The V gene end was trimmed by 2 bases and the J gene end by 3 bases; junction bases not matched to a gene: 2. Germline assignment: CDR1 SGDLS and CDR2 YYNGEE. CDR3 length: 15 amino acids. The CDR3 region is CASSVTSGLYNEQFF. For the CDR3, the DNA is TGTGCCAGCAGCGTGACTAGCGGGCTCTACAATGAGCAGTTCTTC.

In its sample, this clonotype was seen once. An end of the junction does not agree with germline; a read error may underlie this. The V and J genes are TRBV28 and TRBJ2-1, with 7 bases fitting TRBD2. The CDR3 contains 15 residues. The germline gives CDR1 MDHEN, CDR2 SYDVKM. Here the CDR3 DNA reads TGTGCCCGCAGTTTGCCCACCGGGACTACGGATGAGCAGTTCTTC. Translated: CARSLPTGTTDEQFF.

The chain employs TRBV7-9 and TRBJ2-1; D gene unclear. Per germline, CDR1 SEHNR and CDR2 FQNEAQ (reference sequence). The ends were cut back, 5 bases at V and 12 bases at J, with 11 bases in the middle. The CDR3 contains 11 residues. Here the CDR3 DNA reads TGTGCCAGCAGCCCGCCGCGTGGGCAGTTCTTC. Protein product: CASSPPRGQFF.

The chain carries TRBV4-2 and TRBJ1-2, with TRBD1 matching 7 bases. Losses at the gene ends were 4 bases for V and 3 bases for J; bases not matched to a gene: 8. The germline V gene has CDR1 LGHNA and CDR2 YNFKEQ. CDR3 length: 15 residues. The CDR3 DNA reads TGTGCCAGCAGCCCAACCTTAGGGGGCGACTATGGCTACACCTTC. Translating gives CASSPTLGGDYGYTF.

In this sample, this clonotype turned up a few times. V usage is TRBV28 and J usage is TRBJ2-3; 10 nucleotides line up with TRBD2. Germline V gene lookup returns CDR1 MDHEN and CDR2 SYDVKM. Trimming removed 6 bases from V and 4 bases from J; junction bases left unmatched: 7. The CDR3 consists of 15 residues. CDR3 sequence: CASSPSGGRADTQYF. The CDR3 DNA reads TGTGCCAGCAGCCCTAGCGGGGGCCGGGCAGATACGCAGTATTTT.

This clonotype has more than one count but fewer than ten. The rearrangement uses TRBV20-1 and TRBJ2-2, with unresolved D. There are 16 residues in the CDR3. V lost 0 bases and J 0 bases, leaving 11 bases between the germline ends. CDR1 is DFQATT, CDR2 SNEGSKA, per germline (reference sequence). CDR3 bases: TGCAGTGCTAGAGATTCTGAGCGAGCGAACACCGGGGAGCTGTTTTTT. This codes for CSARDSERANTGELFF.

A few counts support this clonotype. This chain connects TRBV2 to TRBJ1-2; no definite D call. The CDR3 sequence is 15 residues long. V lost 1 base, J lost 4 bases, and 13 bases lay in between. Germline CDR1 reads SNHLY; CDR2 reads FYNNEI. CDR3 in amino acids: CASSEEARLTYGYTF. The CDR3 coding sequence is TGTGCCAGCAGTGAAGAAGCCCGGTTGACCTATGGCTACACCTTC.

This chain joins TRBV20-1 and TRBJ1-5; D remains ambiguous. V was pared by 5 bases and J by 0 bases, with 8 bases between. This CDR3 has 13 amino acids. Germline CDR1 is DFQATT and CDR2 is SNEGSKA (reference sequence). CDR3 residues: CSACGYSNQPQHF. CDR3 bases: TGCAGTGCTTGCGGCTATAGCAATCAGCCCCAGCATTTT.

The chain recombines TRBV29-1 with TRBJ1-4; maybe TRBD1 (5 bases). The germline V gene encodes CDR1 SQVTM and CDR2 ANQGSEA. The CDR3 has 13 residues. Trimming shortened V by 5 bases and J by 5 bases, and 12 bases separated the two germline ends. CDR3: CSVIPGLNEKLFF. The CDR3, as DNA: TGCAGCGTTATCCCAGGGCTAAATGAAAAACTGTTTTTT.

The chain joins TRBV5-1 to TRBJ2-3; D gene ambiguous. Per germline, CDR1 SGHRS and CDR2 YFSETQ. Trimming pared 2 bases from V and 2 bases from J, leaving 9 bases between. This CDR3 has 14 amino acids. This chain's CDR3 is CASSFGTLTDTQYF. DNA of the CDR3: TGCGCCAGCAGCTTCGGAACCCTCACAGATACGCAGTATTTT.